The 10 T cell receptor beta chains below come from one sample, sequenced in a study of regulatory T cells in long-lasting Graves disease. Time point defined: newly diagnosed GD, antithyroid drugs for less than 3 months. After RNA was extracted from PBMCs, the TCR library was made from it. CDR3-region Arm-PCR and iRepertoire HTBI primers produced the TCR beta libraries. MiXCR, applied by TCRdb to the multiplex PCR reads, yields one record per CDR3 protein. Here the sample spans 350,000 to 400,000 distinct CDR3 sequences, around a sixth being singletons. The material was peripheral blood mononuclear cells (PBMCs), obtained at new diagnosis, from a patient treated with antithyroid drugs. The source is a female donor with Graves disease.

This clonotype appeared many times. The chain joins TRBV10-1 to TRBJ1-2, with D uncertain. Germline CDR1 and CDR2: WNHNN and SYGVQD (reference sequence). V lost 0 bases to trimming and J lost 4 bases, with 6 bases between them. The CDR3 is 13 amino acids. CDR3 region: CASSESTTYGYTF. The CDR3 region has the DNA TGCGCCAGCAGTGAGTCCACGACCTATGGCTACACCTTC.

The CDR3 DNA reads as TGCAGTGCTGTTAAGGTGCGGGGGGACCCCCTTAATGAGCAGTTCTTC. Translating gives CSAVKVRGDPLNEQFF. The chain has TRBV20-1 and TRBJ2-1; TRBD2 matches at 8 bases. After removal of 5 bases from V and 7 bases from J, the junction contained 16 bases not matched to a gene. CDR1 and CDR2 (germline): DFQATT, SNEGSKA (reference sequence). This CDR3 has 16 residues.

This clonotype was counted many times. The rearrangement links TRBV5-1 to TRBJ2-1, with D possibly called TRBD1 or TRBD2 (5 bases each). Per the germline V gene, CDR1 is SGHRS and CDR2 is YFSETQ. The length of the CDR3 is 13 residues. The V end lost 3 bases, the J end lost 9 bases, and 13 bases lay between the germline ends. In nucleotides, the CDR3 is TGCGCCAGCAGCTGGGGCGGTGGGGGTGAGCAGTTCTTC. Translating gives CASSWGGGGEQFF.

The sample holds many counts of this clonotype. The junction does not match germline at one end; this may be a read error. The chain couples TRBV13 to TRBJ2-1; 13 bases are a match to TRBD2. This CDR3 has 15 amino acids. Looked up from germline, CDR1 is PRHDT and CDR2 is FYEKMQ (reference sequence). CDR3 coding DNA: TGTGCCAGCAGCTCAAGACTAGCGGGGGGCCATGAGCGGTTCTTC. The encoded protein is CASSSRLAGGHERFF.

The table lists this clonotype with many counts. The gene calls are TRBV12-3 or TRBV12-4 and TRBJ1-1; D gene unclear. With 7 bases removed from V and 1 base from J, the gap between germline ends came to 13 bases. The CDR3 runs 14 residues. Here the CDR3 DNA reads TGTGCCAGCAAAGGTGGAGTCCGGAACACTGAAGCTTTCTTT. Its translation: CASKGGVRNTEAFF.

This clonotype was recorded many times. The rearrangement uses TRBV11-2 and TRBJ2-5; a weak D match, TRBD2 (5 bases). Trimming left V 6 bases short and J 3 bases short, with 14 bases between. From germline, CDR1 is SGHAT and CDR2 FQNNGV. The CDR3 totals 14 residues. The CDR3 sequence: CASSLSVSEETQYF. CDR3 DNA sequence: TGTGCCAGCAGTCTTAGCGTTTCAGAAGAGACCCAGTACTTC.

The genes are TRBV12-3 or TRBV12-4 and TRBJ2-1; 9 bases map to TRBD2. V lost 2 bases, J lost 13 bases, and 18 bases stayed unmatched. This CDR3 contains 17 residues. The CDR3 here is CASSLQVAGDPRLTQFF. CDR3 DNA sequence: TGTGCCAGCAGTTTACAGGTAGCGGGAGACCCCCGACTGACTCAGTTCTTC.

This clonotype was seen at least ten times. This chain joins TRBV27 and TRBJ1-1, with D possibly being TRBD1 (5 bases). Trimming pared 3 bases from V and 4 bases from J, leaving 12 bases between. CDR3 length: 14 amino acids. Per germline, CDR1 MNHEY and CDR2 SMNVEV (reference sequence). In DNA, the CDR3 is TGTGCCAGCAGTTTTCTGGGGGGGGTCACTGAAGCTTTCTTT. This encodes CASSFLGGVTEAFF.

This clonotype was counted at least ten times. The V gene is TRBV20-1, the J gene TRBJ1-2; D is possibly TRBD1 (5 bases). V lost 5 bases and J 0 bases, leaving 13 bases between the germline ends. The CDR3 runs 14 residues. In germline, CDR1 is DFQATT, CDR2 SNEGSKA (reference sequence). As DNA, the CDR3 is TGCAGTGCTCCCGGGACGAAAACTAACTATGGCTACACCTTC. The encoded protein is CSAPGTKTNYGYTF.

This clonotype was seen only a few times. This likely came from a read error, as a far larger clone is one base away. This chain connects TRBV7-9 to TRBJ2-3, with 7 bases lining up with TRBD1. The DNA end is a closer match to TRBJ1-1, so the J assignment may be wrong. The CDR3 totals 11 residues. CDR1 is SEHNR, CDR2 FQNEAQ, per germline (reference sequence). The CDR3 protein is CASIEGAGAFF. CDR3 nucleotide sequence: TGTGCCAGCATCGAGGGGGCTGGGGCTTTCTTT.